These 14 T cell receptor beta chains were sequenced from one sample in a study of blood T cell repertoires in COVID-19. The table came from immunoSEQ multiplex PCR; TCRdb's copy has only in-frame clones and leaves some out. Of around 450,000 clones listed, roughly 91% were seen once; the top ten hold roughly 4%. Sequenced: peripheral blood. All receptors come from a woman aged 30 to 39 with acute or convalescent COVID-19.

This chain joins TRBV19 and TRBJ2-7; D is possibly TRBD1 (5 bases). CDR1 is LNHDA, CDR2 SQIVND, per germline (reference sequence). This CDR3 has 12 amino acids. Trimming removed 8 bases from V and 4 bases from J, with 12 bases in between. The CDR3 loop is CASGRGLYEQYF. In DNA form, the CDR3 reads TGTGCCAGTGGTAGGGGCCTTTACGAGCAGTACTTC.

The V and J genes are TRBV27 and TRBJ2-3, with TRBD1 as a possible D gene (6 bases). The germline V and J ends were trimmed by 2 bases and 6 bases, with 15 bases remaining between them. Germline CDR1 is MNHEY and CDR2 is SMNVEV (reference sequence). There are 15 residues in the CDR3. CDR3 sequence (DNA): TGTGCCAGCAGTTTACGACAGGCCTGGCCGGATACGCAGTATTTT. Its translation is CASSLRQAWPDTQYF.

The V call is TRBV5-6, the J call TRBJ1-4; D remains unclear. The germline V and J ends were trimmed by 8 bases and 8 bases, with 13 bases remaining between them. This CDR3 has 12 amino acids. CDR1 SGHDT and CDR2 YYEEEE come from the germline V gene. This CDR3 reads CASQVDGEKLFF. CDR3 sequence (DNA): TGTGCCAGTCAAGTAGACGGGGAAAAACTGTTTTTT.

The sample holds a few counts of this clone. The chain uses TRBV6-5 and TRBJ2-7; D may be TRBD2 (6 bases). Germline V gives CDR1 MNHEY, CDR2 SVGAGI. V lost 8 bases to trimming and J lost 5 bases, with 13 bases between them. The CDR3 has 12 amino acids. In DNA form, the CDR3 reads TGTGCCAGCCGGCGGGGAACTGACGAGCAGTACTTC. Residues: CASRRGTDEQYF.

The rearrangement uses TRBV3-1 (or the pseudogene TRBV3-2) and TRBJ2-5; 8 bases are shared with TRBD1. Germline V gives CDR1 LGHDT, CDR2 YNNKEL (reference sequence). The CDR3 extends over 13 amino acids. V gave up 6 bases and J gave up 6 bases; unmatched junction bases: 6. The CDR3 nucleotides are TGTGCCAGCAGGACTGACAGGGGAAAGACCCAGTACTTC. It encodes CASRTDRGKTQYF.

This clone has just a few counts. The chain uses TRBV27 and TRBJ2-7; TRBD1 matches 7 bases. The V and J ends lost 5 bases and 2 bases, in that order; junction bases with no gene match: 6. The V gene's germline CDR1 is MNHEY and CDR2 SMNVEV (reference sequence). This CDR3 spans 14 amino acids. DNA for the CDR3: TGTGCCAGCAGTCACAGGGGCCCCCCCTACGAGCAGTACTTC. Protein sequence: CASSHRGPPYEQYF.

V and J are TRBV3-1 (or the pseudogene TRBV3-2) and TRBJ2-7; 9 bases are shared with TRBD1. This CDR3 is built from 14 residues. Germline CDR1 reads LGHDT; CDR2 reads YNNKEL (reference sequence). The V and J ends lost 3 bases and 3 bases, in that order; junction bases with no gene match: 3. The CDR3 spells CASSHGQGNYEQYF. The CDR3 nucleotides are TGTGCCAGCAGCCACGGACAGGGGAACTACGAGCAGTACTTC.

The V and J genes are TRBV4-1 and TRBJ1-1, with D maybe TRBD1 (6 bases). This CDR3 is 15 amino acids long. V gave up 2 bases and J gave up 0 bases, with 10 bases separating them. CDR1 MGHRA and CDR2 YSYEKL come from the germline V gene. CDR3 amino acids: CASSQMTGLNTEAFF. In nucleotides, the CDR3 is TGCGCCAGCAGCCAAATGACAGGCCTGAACACTGAAGCTTTCTTT.

Only one count was recorded for this clone. This chain's CDR3 is CASKEGPLGAFF. The CDR3 DNA is TGTGCCAGCAAGGAGGGACCCCTTGGGGCTTTCTTT. The gene calls are TRBV28 and TRBJ1-1; TRBD1 might be the D (5 bases). CDR3 size: 12 residues. V dropped 7 bases and J dropped 11 bases, with 17 bases sitting between them. CDR1 MDHEN and CDR2 SYDVKM come from the germline V gene.

The chain uses TRBV4-1 and TRBJ2-2; TRBD1 matches at 9 bases. The germline CDR1 and CDR2 sequences are MGHRA and YSYEKL. The CDR3 runs 14 residues. J lost 7 bases, V lost 5 bases, and 5 bases had no gene match. CDR3 nucleotide sequence: TGCGCCAGCAGCGAACAGGGGGCCGTCGGGGAGCTGTTTTTT. Protein product: CASSEQGAVGELFF.

The chain uses TRBV5-6 and TRBJ1-4; D is uncertain. The CDR3 is 15 amino acids. Trimming took off 7 bases at V and 4 bases at J, with 17 bases between the two ends. Per germline, CDR1 SGHDT and CDR2 YYEEEE. Here the CDR3 DNA reads TGTGCCAGCGGAAGTTTAGCTACCCTTAATGAAAAACTGTTTTTT. It encodes CASGSLATLNEKLFF.

The rearrangement uses TRBV6-5 and TRBJ1-4, with no clear D. The CDR3 length is 15 residues. The germline V gene has CDR1 MNHEY and CDR2 SVGAGI. Deletions cut 6 bases from V and 0 bases from J, with 11 bases between. The CDR3 DNA sequence: TGTGCCAGCAGCACCCTCGGGGCAACTAATGAAAAACTGTTTTTT. Amino acids: CASSTLGATNEKLFF.

This clone was recorded once. The gene calls are TRBV5-8 and TRBJ2-1; D is possibly TRBD1 (6 bases). The ends were cut back, 0 bases at V and 5 bases at J, with 24 bases in the middle. The CDR3 contains 19 residues. Germline CDR1 reads SGHTS; CDR2 reads YDEGEE. The CDR3 DNA sequence: TGTGCCAGCAGCTTGGTCTACAGGGTAGATGGTGAGGCCCACAATGAGCAGTTCTTC. It specifies CASSLVYRVDGEAHNEQFF. The variable domain in full, completed from reference TRBV5-8 and TRBJ2-1, reads EAGVTQSPTHLIKTRGQQATLRCSPISGHTSVYWYQQALGLGLQFLLWYDEGEERNRGNFPPRFSGRQFPNYSSELNVNALELEDSALYLCASSLVYRVDGEAHNEQFFGPGTRLTVL.

The chain is built from TRBV30 and TRBJ1-6, with D unresolved. The V end lost 2 bases, the J end lost 5 bases, and 10 bases lay between the germline ends. In germline, CDR1 is GTSNPN, CDR2 SVGIG (reference sequence). The CDR3 consists of 14 residues. Written as DNA, the CDR3 is TGTGCCTGGAGTCGTCGGCAGGATAATTCACCCCTCCACTTT. It encodes CAWSRRQDNSPLHF.